The 2 T cell receptor beta chains in this list originate from one sample, sequenced in a study of cytomegalovirus exposure and HLA in healthy donors. PCR used 60 Vbeta primers and 13 Jbeta primers. Some clones are missing from TCRdb's copy, which holds only in-frame ones; the method was immunoSEQ multiplex PCR. This sample has 100,000 to 150,000 clones; roughly 81% occur once, and the top ten carry around 1%. The sequenced material came from PBMCs. These TCRs come from a woman in her thirties in good health and CMV-seronegative.

This clone has more than one count but fewer than ten. V is TRBV5-8 and J is TRBJ2-5, with TRBD2 matching over 10 bases. The ends lost 3 bases at V and 5 bases at J; junction bases unmatched: 10. This CDR3 has 16 residues. Germline values: CDR1 SGHTS, CDR2 YDEGEE. CDR3 in DNA: TGTGCCAGCAGCTCACTAGGGACTAGCGCGTTGGAGACCCAGTACTTC. This gives the protein CASSSLGTSALETQYF.

This clone was seen once. V and J are TRBV18 and TRBJ2-3; 14 bases match TRBD2. The junction had 4 bases not matched to a gene; V was cut back by 2 bases and J by 6 bases. Germline CDR1 reads KGHSH; CDR2 reads LQKENI. The CDR3 contains 16 residues. CDR3 DNA: TGTGCCAGCTCACCAGGACTAGCGGGGGGTATGGATACGCAGTATTTT. Amino acids: CASSPGLAGGMDTQYF.